The sequence of this T cell receptor beta chain was determined in a study of cytomegalovirus exposure and HLA in healthy donors. Primers included in the PCR were 60 Vbeta and 13 Jbeta primers. The method was immunoSEQ multiplex PCR; TCRdb's version includes in-frame clones alone and lacks a portion of them. This sample has 90,000 to 140,000 clones, with 65% to 90% found just once. V shed 7 bases and J shed 2 bases, with 17 bases lying between them. The CDR3 runs 15 residues. Looked up from germline, CDR1 is MDHEN and CDR2 is SYDVKM. The source material was PBMCs. The V gene is TRBV28, the J gene TRBJ1-2, with D perhaps TRBD1 (5 bases). The TCR was taken from a man aged 30 to 45 in good health and CMV-seropositive. The CDR3 nucleotides read TGTGCCAGCACCTCGGCAGACAGCTTAAACTATGGCTACACCTTC. Protein: CASTSADSLNYGYTF.